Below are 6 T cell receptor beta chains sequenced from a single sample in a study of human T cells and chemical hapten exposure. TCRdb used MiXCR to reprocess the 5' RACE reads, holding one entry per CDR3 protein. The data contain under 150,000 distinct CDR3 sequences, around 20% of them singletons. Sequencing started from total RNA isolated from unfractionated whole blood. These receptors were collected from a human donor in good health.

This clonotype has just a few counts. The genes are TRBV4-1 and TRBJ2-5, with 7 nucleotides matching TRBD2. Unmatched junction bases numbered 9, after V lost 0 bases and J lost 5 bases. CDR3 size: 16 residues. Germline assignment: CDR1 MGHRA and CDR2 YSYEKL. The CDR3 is CASSQEKVAGVETQYF. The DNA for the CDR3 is TGCGCCAGCAGCCAAGAAAAGGTCGCGGGAGTGGAGACCCAGTACTTC.

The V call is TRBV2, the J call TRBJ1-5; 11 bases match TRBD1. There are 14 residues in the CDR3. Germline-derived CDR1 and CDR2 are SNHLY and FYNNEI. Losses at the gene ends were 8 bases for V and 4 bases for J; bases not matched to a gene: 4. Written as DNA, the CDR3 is TGTGCCAGCGACCGGGACAGGGGGAATCAGCCCCAGCATTTT. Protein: CASDRDRGNQPQHF.

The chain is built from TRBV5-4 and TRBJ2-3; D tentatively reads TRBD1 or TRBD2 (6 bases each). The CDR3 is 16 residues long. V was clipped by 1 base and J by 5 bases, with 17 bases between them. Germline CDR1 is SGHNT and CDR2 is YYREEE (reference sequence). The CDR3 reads CASSLSGGVEGDTQYF. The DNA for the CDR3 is TGTGCCAGCAGCTTGTCCGGGGGCGTTGAGGGAGATACGCAGTATTTT.

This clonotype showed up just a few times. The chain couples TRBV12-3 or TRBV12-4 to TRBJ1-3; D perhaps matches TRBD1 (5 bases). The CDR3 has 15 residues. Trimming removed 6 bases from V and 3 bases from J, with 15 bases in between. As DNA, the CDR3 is TGTGCCAGCAGCTTGGACGAGGGACTTGGAAACACCATATATTTT. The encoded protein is CASSLDEGLGNTIYF.

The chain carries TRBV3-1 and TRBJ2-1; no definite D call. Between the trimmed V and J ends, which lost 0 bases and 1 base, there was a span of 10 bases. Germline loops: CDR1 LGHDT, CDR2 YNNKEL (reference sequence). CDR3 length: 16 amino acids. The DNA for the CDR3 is TGTGCCAGCAGCCAAGATACGAGTTGGTCCTACAATGAGCAGTTCTTC. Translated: CASSQDTSWSYNEQFF.

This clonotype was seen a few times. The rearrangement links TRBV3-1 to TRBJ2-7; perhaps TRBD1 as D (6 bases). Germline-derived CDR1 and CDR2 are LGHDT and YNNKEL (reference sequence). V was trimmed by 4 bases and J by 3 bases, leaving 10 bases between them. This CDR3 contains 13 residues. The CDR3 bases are TGTGCCAGCAGCCCCACAGGGATCTACGAGCAGTACTTC. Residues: CASSPTGIYEQYF.